This record concerns one TCR beta chain sequence. There are 14 residues in the CDR3. J gave up 3 bases and V 6 bases, and 7 bases lay outside the gene matches. Germline CDR1 MNHNY, CDR2 SVGAGI (reference sequence). The method was immunoSEQ multiplex PCR; TCRdb's version includes in-frame clones alone and lacks a portion of them. The sample comprises about 71,000 clones, 70% to 90% of which are singletons, and around 4.6% rests with the top ten. This sample was included in a study of technical replicates of blood from a few donors. This sequence joins TRBV6-6 and TRBJ2-7, with 8 bases that match TRBD2. This TCR was recovered from a human donor in good health. Some clones in this sample may be carry-over from other donors' samples. Material: PBMCs. The DNA for the CDR3 is TGTGCCAGCAGATCCGGGACTAGTCACTACGAGCAGTACTTC. Translated, it gives CASRSGTSHYEQYF.